This passage covers 13 T cell receptor beta chains from one sample sequenced in a study of neurological immune-mediated disorders. TCRdb analysed the 5' RACE reads with MiXCR anew, one entry per CDR3 protein. The sample lists 26,000 or so distinct CDR3 sequences, roughly 12% occurring once. Input material: PBMCs. All receptors derive from a man aged 60 to 75 in good health.

This clonotype was picked up many times. The J gene is TRBJ1-2, the V gene TRBV6-1, with D unresolved. Trimming shortened V by 8 bases and J by 7 bases, and 14 bases separated the two germline ends. Germline V gives CDR1 MNHNS, CDR2 SASEGT. The CDR3 length is 12 residues. This CDR3 is CASGPNLLGYTF. For the CDR3, the DNA is TGTGCCAGCGGACCTAACCTGCTTGGCTACACCTTC.

This clonotype has at least ten counts. The chain combines TRBV7-2 with TRBJ1-5; TRBD1 aligns across 7 bases. Germline CDR1 and CDR2: SGHTA and FQGNSA. This CDR3 has 16 amino acids. V lost 1 base and J lost 4; bases outside the gene matches: 7. As DNA, the CDR3 is TGTGCCAGCAGCTTAGAGTTAGGGGGCTCTAATCAGCCCCAGCATTTT. Residues: CASSLELGGSNQPQHF.

This clonotype was observed many times. The rearrangement uses TRBV12-3 or TRBV12-4 and TRBJ1-6; D gene ambiguous. This CDR3 is built from 15 residues. Trimming removed 3 bases from V and 7 bases from J, with 13 bases in between. CDR3 DNA sequence: TGTGCCAGCAGTTTTGGCGGCGGAACCAATTCACCCCTCCACTTT. Protein product: CASSFGGGTNSPLHF.

The rearrangement links TRBV27 to TRBJ2-4; TRBD2 might be the D (7 bases). V dropped 5 bases and J dropped 6 bases, with 14 bases sitting between them. CDR3 size: 14 residues. CDR1 is MNHEY, CDR2 SMNVEV, per germline (reference sequence). The CDR3 sequence is CASSQQGGINIQYF. The CDR3 DNA sequence: TGTGCCAGCAGTCAACAGGGAGGGATAAACATTCAGTACTTC.

Many counts were recorded for this clonotype. The V call is TRBV6-5, the J call TRBJ2-1; 15 nucleotides match TRBD2. Germline V CDR1 and CDR2: MNHEY, SVGAGI. The V gene end was trimmed by 2 bases and the J gene end by 8 bases; junction bases not matched to a gene: 4. The CDR3 totals 16 residues. The CDR3 nucleotides are TGTGCCAGCAGTTACCAGGGACTAGCGGGAGGTGATGAGCAGTTCTTC. Translating it yields CASSYQGLAGGDEQFF.

This clonotype was picked up many times. V and J are TRBV10-3 and TRBJ2-3; 9 bases fit TRBD1. The CDR3 is 15 residues long. Germline V lookup: CDR1 ENHRY, CDR2 SYGVKD. Trimming cost V 4 bases and J 2 bases; bases outside gene matches: 4. The CDR3 bases are TGTGCCATCAGTGGGACAGGGGCCCCCACAGATACGCAGTATTTT. This translates into CAISGTGAPTDTQYF.

Many counts were recorded for this clonotype. The rearrangement links TRBV27 to TRBJ1-1; D is undetermined. This CDR3 has 14 amino acids. V shed 6 bases and J shed 1 base, with 12 bases lying between them. Germline assignment: CDR1 MNHEY and CDR2 SMNVEV (reference sequence). As DNA, the CDR3 is TGTGCCAGCAGCAAAAGGGAACGGAACACTGAAGCTTTCTTT. It codes for CASSKRERNTEAFF.

The rearrangement joins TRBV19 to TRBJ2-5; D uncertain. The length of the CDR3 is 13 residues. Deletions cut 4 bases from V and 3 bases from J, with 9 bases between. CDR1 and CDR2 (germline): LNHDA, SQIVND (reference sequence). The CDR3, as DNA: TGTGCCAGTAGTAACCGACGGGAAGAGACCCAGTACTTC. This encodes CASSNRREETQYF.

The chain employs TRBV4-2 and TRBJ1-3; D possibly corresponds to TRBD1 (5 bases). CDR3 length: 17 amino acids. V was shortened by 0 bases and J by 2 bases, with 14 bases between the two germline ends. Germline CDR1 is LGHNA and CDR2 is YNFKEQ. The DNA of the CDR3 is TGTGCCAGCAGCCAAGATGGGGCTCTAGGACCTGGAAACACCATATATTTT. Protein product: CASSQDGALGPGNTIYF.

About this clonotype: One base away lies a much larger clone, so this may be a sequencing read error. The chain has TRBV7-2 and TRBJ2-3; TRBD2 agrees at 9 bases. The CDR3 covers 15 residues. The V gene end was trimmed by 3 bases and the J gene end by 5 bases; junction bases not matched to a gene: 6. Germline V gene sequence: CDR1 SGHTA, CDR2 FQGNSA. Here the CDR3 reads CASSFIAGVLDTQYF. As DNA, the CDR3 is TGTGCCAGCAGCTTTATAGCGGGAGTTCTAGATACGCAGTATTTT.

This clonotype was detected many times. The chain is built from TRBV29-1 and TRBJ2-1; 12 positions match TRBD1. The ends lost 6 bases at V and 2 bases at J; junction bases unmatched: 5. Germline V gives CDR1 SQVTM, CDR2 ANQGSEA. The CDR3 is 15 residues long. The CDR3 nucleotides read TGCAGCGTGCGGGGGGACAGGGGGCCCTACAATGAGCAGTTCTTC. Protein product: CSVRGDRGPYNEQFF.

This clonotype was seen at least ten times. The chain links TRBV11-2 to TRBJ2-7, with 7 bases fitting TRBD2. Germline CDR1 SGHAT, CDR2 FQNNGV. J gave up 3 bases and V 5 bases, and 10 bases lay outside the gene matches. The CDR3 length is 15 residues. CDR3 sequence: CASSGGVGEGYEQYF. Written as DNA, the CDR3 is TGTGCCAGCAGCGGGGGGGTAGGGGAGGGCTACGAGCAGTACTTC. The full variable domain, completed using reference TRBV11-2 and TRBJ2-7, is EAGVAQSPRYKIIEKRQSVAFWCNPISGHATLYWYQQILGQGPKLLIQFQNNGVVDDSQLPKDRFSAERLKGVDSTLKIQPAKLEDSAVYLCASSGGVGEGYEQYFGPGTRLTVT.

This clonotype has more than one count but fewer than ten. V usage is TRBV5-1 and J usage is TRBJ2-2, with D perhaps matching TRBD1 (6 bases). CDR1 is SGHRS, CDR2 YFSETQ, per germline. V dropped 0 bases and J dropped 1 base, with 10 bases sitting between them. The CDR3 contains 16 residues. The CDR3 sequence is CASSLDVQGNTGELFF. CDR3 bases: TGCGCCAGCAGCTTGGATGTACAGGGGAACACCGGGGAGCTGTTTTTT.